This T cell receptor (beta chain) is from a study of Ad26.COV2.S vaccination and SARS-CoV-2 variants. Study at large: The authors gave Ad26.COV2.S intramuscularly, either once or twice 56 days apart. Study-wide results and limits: Vaccine and placebo recipients had comparable breadth of non-spike TCRs.

Measured with immunoSEQ multiplex PCR; TCRdb has only the in-frame clones, and not every one. The sample has 300,000 to 400,000 clones; more than 85% are singletons. Of note for this clone: What it binds is unknown.

Documented treatment: around 19 received Ad26.COV2.S at low or high dose, single or two shots; several received placebo; per-sample allocation not given. At day 63 after the first vaccine or placebo injection, samples were drawn. The CDR3 is 13 residues long. V was cut by 6 bases and J by 6 bases, with 14 bases left in between. Germline lookup yields CDR1 LNHDA and CDR2 SQIVND (reference sequence). The material sequenced was peripheral blood, taken in a trial of Ad26.COV2.S vaccine versus placebo. The source is a person between 18 and 65 years old who received the Ad26.COV2.S COVID-19 vaccine or a placebo. The chain employs TRBV19 and TRBJ1-1; D is ambiguous. DNA for the CDR3: TGTGCCAGTAGCGGACCAGGTTGGCCTGAAGCTTTCTTT. Translated, it gives CASSGPGWPEAFF.